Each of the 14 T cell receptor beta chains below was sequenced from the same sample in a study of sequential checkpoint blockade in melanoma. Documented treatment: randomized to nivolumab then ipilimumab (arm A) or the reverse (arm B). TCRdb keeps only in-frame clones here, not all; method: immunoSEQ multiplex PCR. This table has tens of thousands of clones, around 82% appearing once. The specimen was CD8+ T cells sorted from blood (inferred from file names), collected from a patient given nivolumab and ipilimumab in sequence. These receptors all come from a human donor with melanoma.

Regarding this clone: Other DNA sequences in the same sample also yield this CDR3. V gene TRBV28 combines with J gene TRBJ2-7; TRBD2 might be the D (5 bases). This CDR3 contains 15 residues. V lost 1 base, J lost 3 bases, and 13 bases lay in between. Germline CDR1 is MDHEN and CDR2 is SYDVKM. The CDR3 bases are TGTGCCAGCAGTTTATCCGGGGAAGGGCACTACGAGCAGTACTTC. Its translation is CASSLSGEGHYEQYF.

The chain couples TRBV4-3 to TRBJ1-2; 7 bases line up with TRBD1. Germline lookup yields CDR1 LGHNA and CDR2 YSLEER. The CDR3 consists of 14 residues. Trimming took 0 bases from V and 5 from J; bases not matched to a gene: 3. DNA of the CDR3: TGCGCCAGCAGCCAAGATCGGACAGGATATGGCTACACCTTC. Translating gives CASSQDRTGYGYTF.

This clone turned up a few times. Written as DNA, the CDR3 is TGTGCCAGTTCCACCAGGACAGACTTGAACACTGAAGCTTTCTTT. Its protein is CASSTRTDLNTEAFF. The chain links TRBV19 to TRBJ1-1, with D tentatively TRBD1 (6 bases). The V end was cut by 8 bases, the J end by 0 bases, with 16 bases between. CDR3 length: 15 amino acids. Looked up from germline, CDR1 is LNHDA and CDR2 is SQIVND (reference sequence).

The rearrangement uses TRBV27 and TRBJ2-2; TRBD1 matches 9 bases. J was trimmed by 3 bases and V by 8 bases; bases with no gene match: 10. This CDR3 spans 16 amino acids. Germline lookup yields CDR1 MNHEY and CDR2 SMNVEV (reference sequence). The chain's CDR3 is CASAPGGQGDTGELFF. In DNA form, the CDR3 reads TGTGCCAGCGCACCTGGGGGACAGGGAGACACCGGGGAGCTGTTTTTT.

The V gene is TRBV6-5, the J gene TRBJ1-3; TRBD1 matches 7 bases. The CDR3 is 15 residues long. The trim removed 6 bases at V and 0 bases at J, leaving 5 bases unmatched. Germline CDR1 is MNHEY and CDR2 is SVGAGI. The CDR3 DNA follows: TGTGCCAGCAGAGCCAGGGGGATCTCTGGAAACACCATATATTTT. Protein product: CASRARGISGNTIYF.

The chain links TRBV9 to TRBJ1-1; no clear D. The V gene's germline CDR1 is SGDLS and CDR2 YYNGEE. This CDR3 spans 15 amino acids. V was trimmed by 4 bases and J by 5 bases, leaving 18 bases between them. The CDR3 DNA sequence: TGTGCCAGCAGCCCCGCGAGGGATCCTCGGACTGAAGCTTTCTTT. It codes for CASSPARDPRTEAFF.

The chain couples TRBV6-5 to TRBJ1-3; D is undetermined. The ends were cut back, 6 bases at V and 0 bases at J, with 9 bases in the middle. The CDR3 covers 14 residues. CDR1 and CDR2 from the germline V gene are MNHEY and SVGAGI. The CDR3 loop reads CASSQPSSGNTIYF. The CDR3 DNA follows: TGTGCCAGCAGCCAGCCTAGCTCTGGAAACACCATATATTTT.

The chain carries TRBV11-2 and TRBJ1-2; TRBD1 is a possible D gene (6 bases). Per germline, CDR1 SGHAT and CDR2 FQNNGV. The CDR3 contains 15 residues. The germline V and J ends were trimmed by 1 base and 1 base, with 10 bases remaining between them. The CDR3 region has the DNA TGTGCCAGCAGCTTAGGGACAGAAATTAACTATGGCTACACCTTC. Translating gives CASSLGTEINYGYTF.

The CDR3 protein is CASSLVSGSHNEQFF. DNA of the CDR3: TGTGCCAGCAGCTTAGTTAGCGGGAGCCACAATGAGCAGTTCTTC. This chain links TRBV7-9 with TRBJ2-1; 9 bases line up with TRBD2. The V segment lost 1 base and the J segment 5 bases; nucleotides outside the gene matches: 3. Germline CDR1 and CDR2: SEHNR and FQNEAQ (reference sequence). This CDR3 has 15 residues. Complete variable domain (other parts from reference TRBV7-9 and TRBJ2-1): DTGVSQNPRHKITKRGQNVTFRCDPISEHNRLYWYRQTLGQGPEFLTYFQNEAQLEKSRLLSDRFSAERPKGSFSTLEIQRTEQGDSAMYLCASSLVSGSHNEQFFGPGTRLTVL.

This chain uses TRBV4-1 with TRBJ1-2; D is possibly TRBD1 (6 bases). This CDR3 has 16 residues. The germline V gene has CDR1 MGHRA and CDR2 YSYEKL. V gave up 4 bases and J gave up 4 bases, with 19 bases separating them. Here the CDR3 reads CASSPQNRDTFYGYTF. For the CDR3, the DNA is TGCGCCAGCAGCCCACAAAACCGGGACACCTTCTATGGCTACACCTTC.

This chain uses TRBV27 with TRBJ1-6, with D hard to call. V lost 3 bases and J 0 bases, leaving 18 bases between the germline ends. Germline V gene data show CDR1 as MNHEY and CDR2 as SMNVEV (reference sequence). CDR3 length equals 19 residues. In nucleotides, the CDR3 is TGTGCCAGCAGTTTTTTACCACAGCCAAAAAGCTCCTATAATTCACCCCTCCACTTT. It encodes CASSFLPQPKSSYNSPLHF.

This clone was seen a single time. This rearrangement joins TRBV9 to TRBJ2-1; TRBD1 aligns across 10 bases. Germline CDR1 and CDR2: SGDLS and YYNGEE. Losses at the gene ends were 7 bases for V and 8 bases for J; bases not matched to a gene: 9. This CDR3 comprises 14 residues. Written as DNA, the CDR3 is TGTGCCAGCGGGCGGGACAGGGGTGGGGATGAGCAGTTCTTC. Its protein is CASGRDRGGDEQFF.

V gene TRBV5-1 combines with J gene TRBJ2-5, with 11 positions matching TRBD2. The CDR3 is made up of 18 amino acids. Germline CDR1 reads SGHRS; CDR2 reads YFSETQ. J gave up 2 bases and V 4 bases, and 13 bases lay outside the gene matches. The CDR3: CASSDTGTSGIRQETQYF. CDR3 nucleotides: TGCGCCAGCAGCGATACCGGGACTAGCGGAATTAGACAAGAGACCCAGTACTTC.

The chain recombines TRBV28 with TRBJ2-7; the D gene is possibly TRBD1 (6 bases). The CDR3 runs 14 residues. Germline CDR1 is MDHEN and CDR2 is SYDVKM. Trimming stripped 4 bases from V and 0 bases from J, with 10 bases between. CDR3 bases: TGTGCCAGCAGTTCAAAGACAGGCTCCTACGAGCAGTACTTC. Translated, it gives CASSSKTGSYEQYF.